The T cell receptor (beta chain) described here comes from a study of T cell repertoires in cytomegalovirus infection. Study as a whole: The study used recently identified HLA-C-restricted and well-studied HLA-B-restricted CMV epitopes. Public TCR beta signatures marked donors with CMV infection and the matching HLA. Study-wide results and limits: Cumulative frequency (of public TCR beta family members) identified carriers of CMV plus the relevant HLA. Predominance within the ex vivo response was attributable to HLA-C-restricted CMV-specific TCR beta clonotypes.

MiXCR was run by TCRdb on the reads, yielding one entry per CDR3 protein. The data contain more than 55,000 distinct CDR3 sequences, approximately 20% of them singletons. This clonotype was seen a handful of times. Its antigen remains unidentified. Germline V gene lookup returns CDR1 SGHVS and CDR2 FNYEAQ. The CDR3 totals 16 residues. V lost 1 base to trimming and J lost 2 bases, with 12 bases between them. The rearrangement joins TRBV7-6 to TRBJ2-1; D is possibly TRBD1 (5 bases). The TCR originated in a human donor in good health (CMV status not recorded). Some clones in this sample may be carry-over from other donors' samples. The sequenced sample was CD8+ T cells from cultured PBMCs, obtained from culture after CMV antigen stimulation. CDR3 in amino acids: CASSLGRPGPYNEQFF. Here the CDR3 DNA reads TGTGCCAGCAGCTTAGGACGTCCAGGGCCCTACAATGAGCAGTTCTTC.